The next 12 T cell receptor beta chains were all read from a single sample in a study of T-cell reconstitution after alpha-beta-depleted transplantation in children. Unique molecular identifiers were incorporated into the prepared TCRbeta library. TCRdb used MiXCR to reprocess the PCR reads, holding one entry per CDR3 protein. The sample comprises about 980,000 distinct CDR3 sequences, roughly 31% of which are singletons, and roughly 30% rests with the top ten. Sample: PBMCs, mostly from graft donor cells, taken 360 days after TCRalphabeta/CD19-depleted stem cell transplant. The receptor source for this set is a boy younger than two who had a stem cell transplant for SCID, so the T cells may come from the graft donor.

This clonotype was seen ten or more times. The chain recombines TRBV3-1 with TRBJ2-5; 7 bases are shared with TRBD1. The CDR3 length is 15 residues. Looked up from germline, CDR1 is LGHDT and CDR2 is YNNKEL (reference sequence). V was clipped by 3 bases and J by 3 bases; unmatched bases: 7. CDR3 loop: CASSHMTGPEETQYF. CDR3 nucleotide sequence: TGTGCCAGCAGCCACATGACAGGGCCCGAAGAGACCCAGTACTTC.

This clonotype was seen a few times. The chain is built from TRBV20-1 and TRBJ1-2; TRBD1 agrees at 7 bases. CDR3 length equals 13 residues. The trim removed 0 bases at V and 5 bases at J, leaving 3 bases unmatched. Germline-derived CDR1 and CDR2 are DFQATT and SNEGSKA (reference sequence). CDR3 sequence reads: CSARETGVYGYTF. The CDR3 DNA is TGCAGTGCTAGAGAAACAGGGGTATATGGCTACACCTTC.

This clonotype was observed at least ten times. The chain recombines TRBV10-3 with TRBJ1-1, with TRBD1 matching 7 bases. Trimming removed 4 bases from V and 7 bases from J; junction bases left unmatched: 6. Germline loops: CDR1 ENHRY, CDR2 SYGVKD. The CDR3 is 13 residues long. The CDR3, as DNA: TGTGCCATCAGTGGCCGGGACAGCAGTGAAGCTTTCTTT. Translation gives CAISGRDSSEAFF.

V and J are TRBV29-1 and TRBJ2-1; 8 bases align to TRBD1. This CDR3 has 13 residues. Germline assignment: CDR1 SQVTM and CDR2 ANQGSEA. The V gene end was trimmed by 7 bases and the J gene end by 6 bases; junction bases not matched to a gene: 8. This CDR3 reads CSAPTGAGNEQFF. The CDR3 nucleotides read TGCAGCGCCCCGACAGGGGCCGGCAATGAGCAGTTCTTC.

The chain links TRBV7-9 to TRBJ1-1; a possible D gene is TRBD1 (5 bases). Trimming took 1 base from V and 3 from J, leaving 9 bases between them. There are 14 residues in the CDR3. Germline CDR1 and CDR2: SEHNR and FQNEAQ (reference sequence). The CDR3 region is CASSLGPRDTEAFF. The CDR3 DNA reads TGTGCCAGCAGCTTAGGTCCCAGGGACACTGAAGCTTTCTTT. The entire variable domain, with the rest obtained from reference TRBV7-9 and TRBJ1-1, is as follows: DTGVSQNPRHKITKRGQNVTFRCDPISEHNRLYWYRQTLGQGPEFLTYFQNEAQLEKSRLLSDRFSAERPKGSFSTLEIQRTEQGDSAMYLCASSLGPRDTEAFFGQGTRLTVV.

This clonotype was observed a handful of times. The chain employs TRBV11-2 and TRBJ1-1; D is unclear. V lost 2 bases to trimming and J lost 1 base, with 8 bases between them. The CDR3 has 14 amino acids. The V gene's germline CDR1 is SGHAT and CDR2 FQNNGV. The CDR3 reads CASSLTYGNTEAFF. DNA for the CDR3: TGTGCCAGCAGCTTAACCTATGGGAACACTGAAGCTTTCTTT.

This clonotype was recorded a few times. The rearrangement uses TRBV12-3 or TRBV12-4 and TRBJ1-4; the D gene is possibly TRBD1 (6 bases). This CDR3 region has 15 residues. V was pared by 5 bases and J by 9 bases, with 19 bases between. CDR3 nucleotide sequence: TGTGCCAGCAGTCCTCAGGGGATGGTTGAAAAAAAACTGTTTTTT. As protein: CASSPQGMVEKKLFF.

The chain recombines TRBV5-1 with TRBJ2-1; D is perhaps TRBD1 (6 bases). This CDR3 is 16 amino acids long. The V gene's germline CDR1 is SGHRS and CDR2 YFSETQ. Trimming cost V 5 bases and J 3 bases, with 18 bases left between them. The CDR3 nucleotides are TGCGCCAGCAGGGAAAGGGACACTAAACTCTACAATGAGCAGTTCTTC. Its protein is CASRERDTKLYNEQFF.

The chain uses TRBV7-3 and TRBJ2-3; TRBD1 agrees at 9 bases. The trim removed 5 bases at V and 4 bases at J, leaving 7 bases unmatched. There are 15 residues in the CDR3. CDR1 and CDR2 (germline): SGHTA, FQGTGA. DNA for the CDR3: TGTGCCAGCAGCCCTACAGGGGGCTTAGCAGATACGCAGTATTTT. Translating gives CASSPTGGLADTQYF. The variable domain in full, with the rest retrieved from reference TRBV7-3 and TRBJ2-3, is GAGVSQTPSNKVTEKGKYVELRCDPISGHTALYWYRQSLGQGPEFLIYFQGTGAADDSGLPNDRFFAVRPEGSVSTLKIQRTERGDSAVYLCASSPTGGLADTQYFGPGTRLTVL.

This clonotype occurred once. The rearrangement links TRBV14 to TRBJ1-1; D is ambiguous. Per germline, CDR1 SGHDN and CDR2 FVKESK. Trimming removed 2 bases from V and 7 bases from J, with 2 bases in between. The CDR3 covers 10 residues. The CDR3 sequence: CASSQHEAFF. CDR3 in DNA: TGTGCCAGCAGCCAACATGAAGCTTTCTTT.

The sample holds a few counts of this clonotype. The chain recombines TRBV20-1 with TRBJ2-2; D is unresolved. V was cut by 3 bases and J by 6 bases, with 8 bases left in between. CDR3 size: 12 residues. Per germline, CDR1 DFQATT and CDR2 SNEGSKA (reference sequence). CDR3 sequence (DNA): TGCAGTGCTAGGGGGTTGCCCGGGGAGCTGTTTTTT. Translated, it gives CSARGLPGELFF.

This clonotype has only one observation. The chain uses TRBV10-3 and TRBJ2-7, with no clear D. V was clipped by 5 bases and J by 5 bases, with 13 bases between them. CDR1 and CDR2 from the germline V gene are ENHRY and SYGVKD. The CDR3 spans 13 residues. The CDR3 loop reads CAISWSPAHEQYF. Written as DNA, the CDR3 is TGTGCCATCAGTTGGTCGCCCGCTCACGAGCAGTACTTC.